The next 2 T cell receptor beta chains were all read from a single sample in a study of cytomegalovirus exposure and HLA in healthy donors. In the PCR, 60 Vbeta and 13 Jbeta primers were used. The method was immunoSEQ multiplex PCR; TCRdb's version includes in-frame clones alone and lacks a portion of them. Found here are roughly 70,000 clones, roughly 70% of them singletons; the top ten hold around an eighth. The sample comprised PBMCs. The receptors shown here come from a man aged 65-85 years in good health and CMV-seronegative.

This clone was detected only once. The same CDR3 can be traced to other DNA sequences in this sample. The DNA of the CDR3 is TGCAGTGCTAGGGACATAGAGACCCAGTACTTC. It is translated as CSARDIETQYF. The chain has TRBV20-1 and TRBJ2-5; weak D call: TRBD1 (5 bases). The germline CDR1 and CDR2 sequences are DFQATT and SNEGSKA (reference sequence). The germline V and J ends were trimmed by 3 bases and 4 bases, with 6 bases remaining between them. CDR3 length: 11 amino acids.

The chain joins TRBV10-3 to TRBJ1-1, with TRBD1 matching over 8 bases. After removal of 3 bases from V and 1 base from J, the junction contained 4 bases not matched to a gene. Per the germline V gene, CDR1 is ENHRY and CDR2 is SYGVKD. The CDR3 length is 15 residues. The CDR3 DNA is TGTGCCATCAGTGACAGGGGGCGCGGGAACACTGAAGCTTTCTTT. It translates to CAISDRGRGNTEAFF.